The clone carrying this T cell receptor beta chain was seen more than once but under ten times. As yet, its antigen is unknown. The CDR3 is made up of 15 amino acids. CDR1 is MNHEY and CDR2 is SMNVEV in the germline V gene (reference sequence). J lost 6 bases, V lost 5 bases, and 12 bases had no gene match. TCRdb used MiXCR to reprocess the 5' RACE reads, holding one entry per CDR3 protein. Of 400,000 to 500,000 distinct CDR3 sequences in the sample, roughly 17% were seen once. The data belong to a study of T-cell memory formation after mild COVID-19. Study-level points and caveats: What remained unconfirmed was the SARS-CoV-2 specificity of second-wave clones peaking on day 37.

Input material: PBMCs or a T cell subset sorted from them (not recorded which). The rearrangement links TRBV27 to TRBJ1-1; 7 positions match TRBD1. This receptor was taken from a man younger than 35 who had mild COVID-19 (a few samples of this study predate the infection). Cell type and time point are not known. The DNA of the CDR3 is TGTGCCAGCAGTCCCCGACAGGGAATGATTTCTGAAGCTTTCTTT. Its translation is CASSPRQGMISEAFF.